A selection of T cell receptor beta chains follows, all from one sample in a study of blood T cell repertoires in COVID-19. Sequencing used immunoSEQ multiplex PCR; TCRdb keeps in-frame clones, though not all of them. In the table there are just over 650,000 clones, approximately 90% of which are singletons. Sequenced material: peripheral blood. These receptor sequences come from a woman younger than 35 with acute or convalescent COVID-19. The CDR3 runs from the conserved cysteine through the conserved F or W. D genes are given only for firm matches. Part of the rows lack a size; the others show once, few, many or a class for expanded clones.

v_call: TRBV18
clone_size: -
d_call: TRBD1
j_call: TRBJ1-2
cdr3_nt: TGTGCCAGCTCTTCCGGGACAGAGAACTATGGCTACACCTTC
cdr3_aa: CASSSGTENYGYTF

v_call: TRBV12-3/TRBV12-4
clone_size: -
d_call: -
j_call: TRBJ1-5
cdr3_nt: TGTGCCAGCATTAGGGGTAGCAATCAGCCCCAGCATTTT
cdr3_aa: CASIRGSNQPQHF

v_call: TRBV6-6
clone_size: -
d_call: -
j_call: TRBJ1-1
cdr3_nt: TGTGCCAGCAGCTTAACTTCGGTTTGGGAGGGGCACGGTATGAACACTGAAGCTTTCTTT
cdr3_aa: CASSLTSVWEGHGMNTEAFF

v_call: TRBV5-6
clone_size: -
d_call: TRBD2
j_call: TRBJ2-1
cdr3_nt: TGTGCCAGCAGCTTGGGGGCGGGGGACAATGAGCAGTTCTTC
cdr3_aa: CASSLGAGDNEQFF

v_call: TRBV9
clone_size: -
d_call: -
j_call: TRBJ1-5
cdr3_nt: TGTGCCAGCAGCGTAGGAGAAAGCAATCAGCCCCAGCATTTT
cdr3_aa: CASSVGESNQPQHF

v_call: TRBV19
clone_size: -
d_call: TRBD1
j_call: TRBJ2-2
cdr3_nt: TGTGCCAGTATAGGACAGGGCTCCACCGGGGAGCTGTTTTTT
cdr3_aa: CASIGQGSTGELFF

v_call: TRBV2
clone_size: -
d_call: -
j_call: TRBJ1-5
cdr3_nt: TGTGCCAGCAGTGAATGGTCGGGTAACACCAATCAGCCCCAGCATTTT
cdr3_aa: CASSEWSGNTNQPQHF

v_call: TRBV7-2
clone_size: -
d_call: TRBD1
j_call: TRBJ1-3
cdr3_nt: TGTGCCAGCAGCTCCGACAGGGTAGGCAACACCATATATTTT
cdr3_aa: CASSSDRVGNTIYF

v_call: TRBV19
clone_size: -
d_call: -
j_call: TRBJ1-1
cdr3_nt: TGTGCCAGTAACGCCTACGCAGGGAACACTGAAGCTTTCTTT
cdr3_aa: CASNAYAGNTEAFF

v_call: TRBV19
clone_size: -
d_call: -
j_call: TRBJ1-1
cdr3_nt: TGTGCCAGTAGTAAGGGGGTCACAATGAACACTGAAGCTTTCTTT
cdr3_aa: CASSKGVTMNTEAFF

v_call: TRBV30
clone_size: -
d_call: TRBD2
j_call: TRBJ2-3
cdr3_nt: TGTGCCTGGAGTGTAATGGGTAGCGGGGGGCTCAGAGGGAACACAGATACGCAGTATTTT
cdr3_aa: CAWSVMGSGGLRGNTDTQYF

v_call: TRBV5-1
clone_size: -
d_call: TRBD1
j_call: TRBJ2-7
cdr3_nt: TGCGCCAGCAGCACCCGACAGGGGTACGAGCAGTACTTC
cdr3_aa: CASSTRQGYEQYF

v_call: TRBV24-1
clone_size: -
d_call: -
j_call: TRBJ2-3
cdr3_nt: TGTGCCACCAGTGAAGACAAGCCAGATACGCAGTATTTT
cdr3_aa: CATSEDKPDTQYF

v_call: TRBV7-3
clone_size: -
d_call: TRBD1
j_call: TRBJ1-2
cdr3_nt: TGTGCCAGCAGCCTAACCGGGACAGGAAACTATGGCTACACCTTC
cdr3_aa: CASSLTGTGNYGYTF

v_call: TRBV6-6
clone_size: -
d_call: TRBD1
j_call: TRBJ2-3
cdr3_nt: TGTGCCAGCAGCTCATTCAGACAGGGAGCGGATACGCAGTATTTT
cdr3_aa: CASSSFRQGADTQYF

v_call: TRBV6-5
clone_size: -
d_call: -
j_call: TRBJ1-2
cdr3_nt: TGTGCCAGCAGTTACAGGGGCGGGGACTATGGCTACACCTTC
cdr3_aa: CASSYRGGDYGYTF

v_call: TRBV6-1
clone_size: -
d_call: -
j_call: TRBJ1-1
cdr3_nt: TGTGCCAGCAGTGACCGGGGGGCGGTCACTGAAGCTTTCTTT
cdr3_aa: CASSDRGAVTEAFF

v_call: TRBV7-2
clone_size: -
d_call: -
j_call: TRBJ1-1
cdr3_nt: TGTGCCAGCAGCCCGGGGTCCCAGGGGGCTTTCTTT
cdr3_aa: CASSPGSQGAFF

v_call: TRBV19
clone_size: -
d_call: TRBD1
j_call: TRBJ1-1
cdr3_nt: TGTGCCAGTAGCCAGGGGGCGGGGAACACTGAAGCTTTCTTT
cdr3_aa: CASSQGAGNTEAFF

v_call: TRBV2
clone_size: -
d_call: TRBD1
j_call: TRBJ1-5
cdr3_nt: TGTGCCAGCAGTGTAGATAGGGGGCGCAATCAGCCCCAGCATTTT
cdr3_aa: CASSVDRGRNQPQHF

v_call: TRBV5-5
clone_size: -
d_call: -
j_call: TRBJ2-7
cdr3_nt: TGTGCCAGCAGCCTACTAGCAGACTCCTACGAGCAGTACTTC
cdr3_aa: CASSLLADSYEQYF

v_call: TRBV19
clone_size: -
d_call: -
j_call: TRBJ1-1
cdr3_nt: TGTGCCAGTAGGACCCGGGACAAGGAGAGAGAAGCTTTCTTT
cdr3_aa: CASRTRDKEREAFF

v_call: TRBV7-2
clone_size: -
d_call: TRBD1
j_call: TRBJ1-2
cdr3_nt: TGTGCCAGCAGCCCACAGGGGTTCTATGGCTACACCTTC
cdr3_aa: CASSPQGFYGYTF

v_call: TRBV29-1
clone_size: -
d_call: TRBD1
j_call: TRBJ1-2
cdr3_nt: TGCAGCGTACTTACAGGGGGCTCCTATGGCTACACCTTC
cdr3_aa: CSVLTGGSYGYTF

v_call: TRBV5-5
clone_size: -
d_call: TRBD1
j_call: TRBJ1-2
cdr3_nt: TGTGCCAGCAGCCGGTTAGGGGACAGGGGGAATGAGGGCTACACCTTC
cdr3_aa: CASSRLGDRGNEGYTF

v_call: TRBV29-1
clone_size: -
d_call: TRBD1
j_call: TRBJ2-7
cdr3_nt: TGCAGCATTCTAAACGGGACAGCCTACGAGCAGTACTTC
cdr3_aa: CSILNGTAYEQYF

v_call: TRBV7-9
clone_size: -
d_call: -
j_call: TRBJ1-1
cdr3_nt: TGTGCCAGCAGCTTTTCGGGGAACACTGAAGCTTTCTTT
cdr3_aa: CASSFSGNTEAFF

v_call: TRBV2
clone_size: few
d_call: TRBD1
j_call: TRBJ1-5
cdr3_nt: TGTGCCAGCGCCGGGACAGGGGTTGTTGGGGATCAGCCCCAGCATTTT
cdr3_aa: CASAGTGVVGDQPQHF

v_call: TRBV4-1
clone_size: -
d_call: -
j_call: TRBJ1-3
cdr3_nt: TGCGCCAGCAGCCACCCGTTTGACGGAGCTTCTGGAAACACCATATATTTT
cdr3_aa: CASSHPFDGASGNTIYF